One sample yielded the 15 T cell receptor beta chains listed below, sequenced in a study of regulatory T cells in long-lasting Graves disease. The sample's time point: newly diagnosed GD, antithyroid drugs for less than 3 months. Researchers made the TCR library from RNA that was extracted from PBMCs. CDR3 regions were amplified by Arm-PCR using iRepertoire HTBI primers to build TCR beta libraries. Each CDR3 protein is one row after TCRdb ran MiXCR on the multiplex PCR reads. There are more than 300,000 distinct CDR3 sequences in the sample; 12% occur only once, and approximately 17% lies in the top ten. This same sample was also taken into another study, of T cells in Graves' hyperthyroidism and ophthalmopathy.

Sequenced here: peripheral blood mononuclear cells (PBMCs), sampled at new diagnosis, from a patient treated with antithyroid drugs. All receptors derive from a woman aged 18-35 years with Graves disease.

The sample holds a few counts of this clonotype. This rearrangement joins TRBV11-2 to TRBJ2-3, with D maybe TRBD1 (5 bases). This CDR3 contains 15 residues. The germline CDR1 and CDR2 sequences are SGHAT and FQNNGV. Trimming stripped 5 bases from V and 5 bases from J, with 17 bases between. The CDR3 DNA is TGTGCCAGCAGCCAAGTTGGGGCAAGTGGAGATACGCAGTATTTT. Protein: CASSQVGASGDTQYF.

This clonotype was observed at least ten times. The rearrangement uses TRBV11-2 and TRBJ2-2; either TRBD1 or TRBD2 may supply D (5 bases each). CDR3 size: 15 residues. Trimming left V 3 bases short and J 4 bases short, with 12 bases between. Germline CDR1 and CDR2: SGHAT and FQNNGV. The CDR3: CASSFYEGSTGELFF. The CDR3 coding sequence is TGTGCCAGCAGCTTTTATGAGGGGTCCACCGGGGAGCTGTTTTTT.

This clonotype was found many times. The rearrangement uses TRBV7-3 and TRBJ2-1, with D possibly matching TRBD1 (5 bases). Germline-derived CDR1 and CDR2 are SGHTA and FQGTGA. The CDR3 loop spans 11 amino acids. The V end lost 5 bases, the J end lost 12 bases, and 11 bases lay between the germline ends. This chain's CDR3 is CASSPGQGQFF. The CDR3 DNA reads TGTGCCAGCAGCCCAGGTCAGGGGCAGTTCTTC.

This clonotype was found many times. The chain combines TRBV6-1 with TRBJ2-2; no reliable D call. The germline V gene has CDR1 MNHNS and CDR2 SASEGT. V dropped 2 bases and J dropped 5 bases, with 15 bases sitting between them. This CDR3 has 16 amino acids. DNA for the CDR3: TGTGCCAGCAGTGAATCGTGGCTAGTGGTAACCGGGGAGCTGTTTTTT. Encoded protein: CASSESWLVVTGELFF.

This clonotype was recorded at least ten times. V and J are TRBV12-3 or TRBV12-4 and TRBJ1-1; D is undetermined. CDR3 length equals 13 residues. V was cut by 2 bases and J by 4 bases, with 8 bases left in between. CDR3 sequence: CASSLLEGTEAFF. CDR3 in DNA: TGTGCCAGCAGTTTACTCGAGGGCACTGAAGCTTTCTTT.

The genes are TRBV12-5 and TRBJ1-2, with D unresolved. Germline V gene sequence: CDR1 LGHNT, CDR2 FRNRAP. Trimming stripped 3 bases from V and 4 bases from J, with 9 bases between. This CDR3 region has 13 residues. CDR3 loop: CASGFGGIYGYTF. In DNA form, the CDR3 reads TGTGCTAGTGGTTTCGGAGGGATCTATGGCTACACCTTC. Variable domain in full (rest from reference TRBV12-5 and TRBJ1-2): DARVTQTPRHKVTEMGQEVTMRCQPILGHNTVFWYRQTMMQGLELLAYFRNRAPLDDSGMPKDRFSAEMPDATLATLKIQPSEPRDSAVYFCASGFGGIYGYTFGSGTRLTVV.

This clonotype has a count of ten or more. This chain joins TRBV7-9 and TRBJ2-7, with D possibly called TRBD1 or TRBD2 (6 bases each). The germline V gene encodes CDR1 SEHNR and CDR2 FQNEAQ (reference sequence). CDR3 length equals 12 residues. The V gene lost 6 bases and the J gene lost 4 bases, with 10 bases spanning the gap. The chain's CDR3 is CASSVGGYEQYV. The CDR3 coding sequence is TGTGCCAGCAGTGTAGGGGGGTACGAGCAGTACGTC.

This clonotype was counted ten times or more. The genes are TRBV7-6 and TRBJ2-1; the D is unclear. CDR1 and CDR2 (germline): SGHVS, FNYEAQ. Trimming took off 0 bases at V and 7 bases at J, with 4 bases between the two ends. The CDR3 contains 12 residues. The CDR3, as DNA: TGTGCCAGCAGCTTAGCGTTTAATGAGCAGTTCTTC. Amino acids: CASSLAFNEQFF.

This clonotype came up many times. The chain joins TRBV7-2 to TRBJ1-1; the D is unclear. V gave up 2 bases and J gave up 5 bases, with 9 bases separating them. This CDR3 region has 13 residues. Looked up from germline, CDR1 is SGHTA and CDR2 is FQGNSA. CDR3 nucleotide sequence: TGTGCCAGCAGCTTACCGGTAGGGACTGAAGCTTTCTTT. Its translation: CASSLPVGTEAFF.

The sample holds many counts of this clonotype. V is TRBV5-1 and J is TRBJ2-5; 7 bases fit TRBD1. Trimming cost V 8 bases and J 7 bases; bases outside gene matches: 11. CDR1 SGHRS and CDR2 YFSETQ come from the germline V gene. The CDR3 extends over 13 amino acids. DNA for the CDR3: TGCGCCAGTACCTCCGGGACAGATGGGACCCAGTACTTC. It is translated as CASTSGTDGTQYF.

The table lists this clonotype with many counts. CDR3 sequence (DNA): TGTGCCAGCAGCTTCGTGGGGGACAATCAGCCCCAGCATTTT. Its translation: CASSFVGDNQPQHF. The chain uses TRBV7-9 and TRBJ1-5; D might be TRBD1 (5 bases). The CDR3 covers 14 residues. Germline CDR1 is SEHNR and CDR2 is FQNEAQ (reference sequence). V was shortened by 3 bases and J by 3 bases, with 9 bases between the two germline ends.

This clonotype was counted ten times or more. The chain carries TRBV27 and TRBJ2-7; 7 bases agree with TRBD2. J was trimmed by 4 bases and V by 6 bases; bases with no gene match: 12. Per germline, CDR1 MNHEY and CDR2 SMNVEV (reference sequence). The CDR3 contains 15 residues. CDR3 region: CASSPAGGGTYEQYF. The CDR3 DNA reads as TGTGCCAGCAGCCCCGCTGGGGGAGGGACGTACGAGCAGTACTTC.

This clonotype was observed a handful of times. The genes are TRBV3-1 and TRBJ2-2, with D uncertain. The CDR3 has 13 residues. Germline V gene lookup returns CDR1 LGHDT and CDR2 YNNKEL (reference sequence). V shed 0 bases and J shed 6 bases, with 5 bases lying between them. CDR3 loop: CASSQDGAGELFF. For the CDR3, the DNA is TGTGCCAGCAGCCAAGATGGTGCCGGGGAGCTGTTTTTT.

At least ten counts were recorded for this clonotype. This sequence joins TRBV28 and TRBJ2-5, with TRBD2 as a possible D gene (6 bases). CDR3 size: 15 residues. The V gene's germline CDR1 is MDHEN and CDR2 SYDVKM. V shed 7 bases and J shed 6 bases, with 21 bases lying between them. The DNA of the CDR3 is TGTGCCAGCACCGAACTAGGAGGGGCAGTGAAGACCCAGTACTTC. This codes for CASTELGGAVKTQYF.

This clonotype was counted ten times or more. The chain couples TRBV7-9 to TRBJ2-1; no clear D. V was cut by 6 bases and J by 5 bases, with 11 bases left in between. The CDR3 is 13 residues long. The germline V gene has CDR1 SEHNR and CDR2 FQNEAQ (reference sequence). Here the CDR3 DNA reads TGTGCCAGCAGTCTCGGGTGGAACAATGAGCAGTTCTTC. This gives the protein CASSLGWNNEQFF.